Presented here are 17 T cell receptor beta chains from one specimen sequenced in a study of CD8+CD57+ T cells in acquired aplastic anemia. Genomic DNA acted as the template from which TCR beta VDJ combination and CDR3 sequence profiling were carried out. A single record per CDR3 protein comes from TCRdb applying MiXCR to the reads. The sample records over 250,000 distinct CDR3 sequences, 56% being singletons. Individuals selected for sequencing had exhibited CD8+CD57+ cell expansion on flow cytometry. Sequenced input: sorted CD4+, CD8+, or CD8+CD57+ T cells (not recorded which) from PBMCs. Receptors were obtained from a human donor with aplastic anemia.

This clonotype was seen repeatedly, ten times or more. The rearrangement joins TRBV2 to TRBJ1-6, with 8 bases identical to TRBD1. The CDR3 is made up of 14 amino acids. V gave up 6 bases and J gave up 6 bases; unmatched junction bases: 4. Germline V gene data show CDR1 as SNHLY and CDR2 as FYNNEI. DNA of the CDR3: TGTGCCAGCAGCCGACAGGGGTTTAATTCACCCCTCCACTTT. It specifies CASSRQGFNSPLHF.

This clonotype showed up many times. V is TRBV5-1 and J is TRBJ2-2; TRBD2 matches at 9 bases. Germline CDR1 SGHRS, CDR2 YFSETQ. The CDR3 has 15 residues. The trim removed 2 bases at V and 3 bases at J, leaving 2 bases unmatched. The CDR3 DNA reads TGCGCCAGCAGCTTAGCGGGAGGTCACACCGGGGAGCTGTTTTTT. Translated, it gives CASSLAGGHTGELFF. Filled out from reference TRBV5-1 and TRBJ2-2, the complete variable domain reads KAGVTQTPRYLIKTRGQQVTLSCSPISGHRSVSWYQQTPGQGLQFLFEYFSETQRNKGNFPGRFSGRQFSNSRSEMNVSTLELGDSALYLCASSLAGGHTGELFFGEGSRLTVL.

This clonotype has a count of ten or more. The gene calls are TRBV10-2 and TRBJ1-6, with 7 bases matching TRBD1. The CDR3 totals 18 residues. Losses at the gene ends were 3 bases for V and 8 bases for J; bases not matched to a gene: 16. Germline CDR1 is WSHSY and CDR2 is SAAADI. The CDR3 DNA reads TGCGCCAGCAGTGATCGGAAACAGGGGAGATTCTTGGATTCACCCCTCCACTTT. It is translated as CASSDRKQGRFLDSPLHF.

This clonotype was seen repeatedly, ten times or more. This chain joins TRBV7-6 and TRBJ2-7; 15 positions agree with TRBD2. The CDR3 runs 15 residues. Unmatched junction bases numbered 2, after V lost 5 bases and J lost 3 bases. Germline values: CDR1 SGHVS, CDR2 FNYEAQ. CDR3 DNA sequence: TGTGCCAGCAGCGAGGGACTAGCGGGAGGCTACGAGCAGTACTTC. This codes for CASSEGLAGGYEQYF.

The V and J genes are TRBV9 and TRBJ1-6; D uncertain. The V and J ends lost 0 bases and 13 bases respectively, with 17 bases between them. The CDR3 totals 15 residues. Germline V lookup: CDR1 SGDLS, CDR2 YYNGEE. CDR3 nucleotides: TGTGCCAGCAGCGTAGGACCAAGTGACAATCAGCCCCTCCACTTT. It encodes CASSVGPSDNQPLHF.

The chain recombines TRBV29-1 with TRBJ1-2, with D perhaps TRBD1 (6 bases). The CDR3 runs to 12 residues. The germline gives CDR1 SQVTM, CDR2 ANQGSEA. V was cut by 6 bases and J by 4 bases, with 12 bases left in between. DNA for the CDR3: TGCAGCGTGGTGACAGGCCCCTATGGCTACACCTTC. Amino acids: CSVVTGPYGYTF.

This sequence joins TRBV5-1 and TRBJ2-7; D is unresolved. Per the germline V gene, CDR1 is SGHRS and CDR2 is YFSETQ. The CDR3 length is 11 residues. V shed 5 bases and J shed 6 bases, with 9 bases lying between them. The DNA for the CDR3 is TGCGCCAGCAGTGGTGTATCCGAGCAGTACTTC. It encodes CASSGVSEQYF.

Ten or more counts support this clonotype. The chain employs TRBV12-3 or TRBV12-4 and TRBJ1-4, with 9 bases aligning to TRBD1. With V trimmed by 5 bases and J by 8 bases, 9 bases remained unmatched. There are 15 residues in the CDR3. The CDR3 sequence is CASSDPGTGREKLFF. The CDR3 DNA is TGTGCCAGCAGTGACCCCGGGACAGGGCGCGAAAAACTGTTTTTT.

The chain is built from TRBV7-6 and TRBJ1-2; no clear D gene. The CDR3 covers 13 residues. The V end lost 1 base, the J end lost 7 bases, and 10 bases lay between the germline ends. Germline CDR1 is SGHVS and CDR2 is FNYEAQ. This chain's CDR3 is CASSLGGDRGYTF. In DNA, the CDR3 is TGTGCCAGCAGCTTAGGCGGGGATCGTGGCTACACCTTC.

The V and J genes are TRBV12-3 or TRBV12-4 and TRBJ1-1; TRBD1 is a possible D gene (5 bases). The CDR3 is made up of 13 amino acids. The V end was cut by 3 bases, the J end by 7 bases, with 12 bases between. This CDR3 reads CASSLDTIIEAFF. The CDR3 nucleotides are TGTGCCAGCAGTTTGGACACAATCATTGAAGCTTTCTTT.

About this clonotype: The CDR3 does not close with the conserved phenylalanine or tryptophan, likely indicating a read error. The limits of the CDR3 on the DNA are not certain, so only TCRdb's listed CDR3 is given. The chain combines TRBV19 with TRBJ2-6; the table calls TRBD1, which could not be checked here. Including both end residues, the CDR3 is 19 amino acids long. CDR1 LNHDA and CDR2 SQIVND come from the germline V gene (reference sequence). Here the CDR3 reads CASTPWTGEENSGANVLVL.

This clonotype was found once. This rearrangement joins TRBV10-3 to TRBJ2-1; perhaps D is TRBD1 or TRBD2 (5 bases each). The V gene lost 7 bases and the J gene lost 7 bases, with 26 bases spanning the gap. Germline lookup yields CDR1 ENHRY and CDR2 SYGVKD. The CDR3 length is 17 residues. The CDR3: CAIIRDQRFSIGNEQFF. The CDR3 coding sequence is TGTGCCATCATCCGGGACCAGCGGTTCTCTATCGGGAATGAGCAGTTCTTC.

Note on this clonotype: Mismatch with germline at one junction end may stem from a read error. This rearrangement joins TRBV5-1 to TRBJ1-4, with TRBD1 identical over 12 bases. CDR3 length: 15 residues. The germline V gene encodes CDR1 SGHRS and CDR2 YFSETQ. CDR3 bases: TGTGCCAGCAGCCTAGGGACAGGGGGCGACGAAAAACTGTTTTTT. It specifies CASSLGTGGDEKLFF. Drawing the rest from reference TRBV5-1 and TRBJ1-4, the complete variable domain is KAGVTQTPRYLIKTRGQQVTLSCSPISGHRSVSWYQQTPGQGLQFLFEYFSETQRNKGNFPGRFSGRQFSNSRSEMNVSTLELGDSALYLCASSLGTGGDEKLFFGSGTQLSVL.

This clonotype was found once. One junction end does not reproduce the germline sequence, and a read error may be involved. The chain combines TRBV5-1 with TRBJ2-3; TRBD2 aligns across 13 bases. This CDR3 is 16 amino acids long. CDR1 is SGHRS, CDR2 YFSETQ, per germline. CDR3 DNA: TGCGCCAGCAGCACAACTAGCGGGAGGGGTCCAGATGCGCAGTATTTT. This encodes CASSTTSGRGPDAQYF.

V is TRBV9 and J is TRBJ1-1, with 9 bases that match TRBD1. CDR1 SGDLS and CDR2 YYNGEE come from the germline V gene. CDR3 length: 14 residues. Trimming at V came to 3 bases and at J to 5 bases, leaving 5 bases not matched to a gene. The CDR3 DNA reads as TGTGCCAGCAGCGGCTACAGGGGGCTTACTGAAGCTTTCTTT. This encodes CASSGYRGLTEAFF.

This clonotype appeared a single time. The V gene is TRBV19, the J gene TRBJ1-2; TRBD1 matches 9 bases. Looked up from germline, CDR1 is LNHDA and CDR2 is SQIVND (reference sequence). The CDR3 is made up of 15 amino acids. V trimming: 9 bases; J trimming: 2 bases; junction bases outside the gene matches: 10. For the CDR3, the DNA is TGTGCCAGCCGAGGGACAGGGAGTAGAAACTATGGCTACACCTTC. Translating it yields CASRGTGSRNYGYTF.

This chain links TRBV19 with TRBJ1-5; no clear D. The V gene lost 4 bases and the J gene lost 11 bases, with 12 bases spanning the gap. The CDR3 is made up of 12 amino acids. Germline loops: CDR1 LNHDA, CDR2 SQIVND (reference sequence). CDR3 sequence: CASSTDLSAQHF. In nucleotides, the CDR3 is TGTGCCAGTAGTACGGACCTATCGGCCCAGCATTTT.